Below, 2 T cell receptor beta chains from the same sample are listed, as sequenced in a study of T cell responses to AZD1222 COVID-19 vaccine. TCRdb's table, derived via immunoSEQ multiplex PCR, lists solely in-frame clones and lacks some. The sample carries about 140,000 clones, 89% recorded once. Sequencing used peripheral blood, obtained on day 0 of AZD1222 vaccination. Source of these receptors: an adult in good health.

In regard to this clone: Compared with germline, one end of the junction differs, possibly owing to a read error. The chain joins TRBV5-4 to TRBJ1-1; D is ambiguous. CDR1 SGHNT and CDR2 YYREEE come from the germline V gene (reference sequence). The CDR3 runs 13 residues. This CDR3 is CASSLGRNPEAFF. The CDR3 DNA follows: TGTGCCAGCAGCTTGGGCAGGAACCCTGAAGCTTTCTTT. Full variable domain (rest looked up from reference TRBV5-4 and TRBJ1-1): ETGVTQSPTHLIKTRGQQVTLRCSSQSGHNTVSWYQQALGQGPQFIFQYYREEENGRGNFPPRFSGLQFPNYSSELNVNALELDDSALYLCASSLGRNPEAFFGQGTRLTVV.

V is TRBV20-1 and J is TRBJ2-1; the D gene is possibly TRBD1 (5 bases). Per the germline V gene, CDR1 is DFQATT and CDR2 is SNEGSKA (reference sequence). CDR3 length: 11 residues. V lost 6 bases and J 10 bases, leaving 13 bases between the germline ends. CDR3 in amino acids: CSASPRQEQFF. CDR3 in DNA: TGCAGTGCCTCCCCCCGACAGGAGCAGTTCTTC.